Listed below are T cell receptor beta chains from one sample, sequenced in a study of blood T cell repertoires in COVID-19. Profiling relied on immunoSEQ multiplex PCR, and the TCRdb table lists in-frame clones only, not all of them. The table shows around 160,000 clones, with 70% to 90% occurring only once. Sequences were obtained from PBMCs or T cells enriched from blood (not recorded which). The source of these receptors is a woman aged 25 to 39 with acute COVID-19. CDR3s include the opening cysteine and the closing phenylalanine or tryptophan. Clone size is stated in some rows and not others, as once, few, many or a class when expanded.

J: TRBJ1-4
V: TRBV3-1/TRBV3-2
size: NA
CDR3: CASSRSTGTGDEKLFF

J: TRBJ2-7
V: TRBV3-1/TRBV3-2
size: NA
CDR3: CASSPGFSGRREQYF

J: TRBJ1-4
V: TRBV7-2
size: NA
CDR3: CASSLGQVEKLFF

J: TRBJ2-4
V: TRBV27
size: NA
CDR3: CASTGGPGNIQYF

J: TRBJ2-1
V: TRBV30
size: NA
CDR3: CAWRRDSYNEQFF

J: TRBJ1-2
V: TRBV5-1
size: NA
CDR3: CASSRSGGSSFNYGYTF

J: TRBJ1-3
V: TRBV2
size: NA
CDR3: CASSERTGGSSGNTIYF

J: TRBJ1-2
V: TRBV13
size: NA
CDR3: CASSPDTGADGYTF

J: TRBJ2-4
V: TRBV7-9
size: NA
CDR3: CASSAPGQVVPQYF

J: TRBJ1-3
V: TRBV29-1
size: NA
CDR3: CSAARQGGGNTIYF

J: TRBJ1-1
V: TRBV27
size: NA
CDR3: CASSWTPRSTEAFF

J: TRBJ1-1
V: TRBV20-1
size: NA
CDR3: CSASDDRGLVNTEAFF

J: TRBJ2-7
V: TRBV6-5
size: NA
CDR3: CASSSGQFPYEQYF

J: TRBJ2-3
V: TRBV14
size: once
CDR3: CASSRYSKPSTDTQYF

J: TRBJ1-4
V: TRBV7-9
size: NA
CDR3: CASSLGAGDRVNEKLFF

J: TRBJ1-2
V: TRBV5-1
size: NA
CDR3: CASSPELAYDGYTF

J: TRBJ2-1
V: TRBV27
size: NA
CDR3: CASRQGNTYNEQFF

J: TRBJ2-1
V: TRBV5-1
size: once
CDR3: CASSLGDRDGDEQFF

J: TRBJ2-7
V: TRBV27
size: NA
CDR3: CASRSDRGDRYEQYF

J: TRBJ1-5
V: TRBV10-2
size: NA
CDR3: CASRRGLGQPQHF

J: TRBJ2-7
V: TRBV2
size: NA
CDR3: CASSEWGLTYEQYF

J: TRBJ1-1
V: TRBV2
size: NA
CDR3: CASSTPGTGGDTEAFF

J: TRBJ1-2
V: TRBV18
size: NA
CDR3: CASSFQGAQYGYTF

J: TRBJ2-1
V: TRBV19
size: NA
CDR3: CASSKTGTSGTREQFF

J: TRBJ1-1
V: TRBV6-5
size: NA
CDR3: CASSYSQGALTEAFF

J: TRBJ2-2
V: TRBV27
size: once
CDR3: CASSLEDRAVTGELFF

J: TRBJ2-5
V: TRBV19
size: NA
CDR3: CASRGQAHETQYF

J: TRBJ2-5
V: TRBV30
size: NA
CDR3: CAWRPRDSQETQYF

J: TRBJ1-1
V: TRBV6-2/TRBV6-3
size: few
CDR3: CASSYTGETEAFF

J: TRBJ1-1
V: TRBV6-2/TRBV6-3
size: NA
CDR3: CASSYSREAFF

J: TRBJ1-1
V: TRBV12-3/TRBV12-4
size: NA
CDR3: CASSTDRGTEAFF

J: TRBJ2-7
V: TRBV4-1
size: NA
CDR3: CASSQRLAVPYEQYF

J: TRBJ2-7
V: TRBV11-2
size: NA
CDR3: CASTRTSGSYEQYF

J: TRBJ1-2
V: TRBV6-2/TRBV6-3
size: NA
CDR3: CASSTTGNYGYTF

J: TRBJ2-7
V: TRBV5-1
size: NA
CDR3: CASSSLPGQSYEQYF

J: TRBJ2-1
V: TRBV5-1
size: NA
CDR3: CASTPQAGFYNEQFF

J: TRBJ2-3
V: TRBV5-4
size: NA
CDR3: CASSSGLAGGRGTDTQYF

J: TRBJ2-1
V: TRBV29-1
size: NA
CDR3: CSVLLAVSYNEQFF

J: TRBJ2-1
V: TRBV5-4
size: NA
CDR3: CASSFNSYSYNEQFF

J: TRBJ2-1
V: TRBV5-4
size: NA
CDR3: CASSTRRLAGGWGSYNEQFF

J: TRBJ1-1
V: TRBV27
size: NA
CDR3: CASSWTGHQNTEAFF

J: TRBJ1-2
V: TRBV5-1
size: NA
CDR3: CASSLDENYGYTF

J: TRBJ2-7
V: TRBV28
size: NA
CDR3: CASSLSGTTTYEQYF

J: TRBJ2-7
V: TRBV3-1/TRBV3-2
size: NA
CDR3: CASSQEYGSGTYEQYF

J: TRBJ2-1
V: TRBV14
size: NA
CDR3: CASRRNMYNEQFF

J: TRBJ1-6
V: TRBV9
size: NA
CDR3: CASSLWTENSPLHF

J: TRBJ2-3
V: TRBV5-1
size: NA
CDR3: CASSDLREGGDTQYF

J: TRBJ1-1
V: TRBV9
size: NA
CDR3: CASSVDIGGARRNDEAFF

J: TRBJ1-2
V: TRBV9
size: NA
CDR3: CASSYRGRDDGGYTF

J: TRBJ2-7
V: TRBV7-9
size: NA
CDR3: CASSFGREGREQYF

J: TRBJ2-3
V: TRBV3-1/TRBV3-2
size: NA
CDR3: CASSQGPVSTDTQYF

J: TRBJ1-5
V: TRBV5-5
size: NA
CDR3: CASSLELFDNQPQHF

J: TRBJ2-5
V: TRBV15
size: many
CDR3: CATSLRGPETQYF

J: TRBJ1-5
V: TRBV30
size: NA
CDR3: CAWSERGGRQPQHF

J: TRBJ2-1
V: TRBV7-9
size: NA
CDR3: CASSFGDHEQFF